The T cell receptor beta chain described here comes from a study of T cell repertoires in cytomegalovirus infection. Overall study context: CMV epitopes, recently identified HLA-C-restricted and well-studied HLA-B-restricted, were used.

Via MiXCR, TCRdb re-called the reads, giving one row per CDR3 protein. The table records 45,000 to 60,000 distinct CDR3 sequences, around 18% of them present only once. The CDR3 loop spans 15 amino acids. Trimming removed 2 bases from V and 3 bases from J, with 14 bases in between. Germline CDR1 and CDR2: SQVTM and ANQGSEA. This clonotype was seen a handful of times. Its antigen is unidentified. The sequencing here drew on CD8+ T cells from cultured PBMCs, taken from culture after CMV antigen stimulation. The chain joins TRBV29-1 to TRBJ1-3; no clear D gene. The TCR was taken from a human donor in good health (CMV status not recorded). Some clones in this sample may be carry-over from other donors' samples. The CDR3 DNA is TGCAGCGTTGAACCCCTCACGGTACTTGGAAACACCATATATTTT. Protein: CSVEPLTVLGNTIYF.